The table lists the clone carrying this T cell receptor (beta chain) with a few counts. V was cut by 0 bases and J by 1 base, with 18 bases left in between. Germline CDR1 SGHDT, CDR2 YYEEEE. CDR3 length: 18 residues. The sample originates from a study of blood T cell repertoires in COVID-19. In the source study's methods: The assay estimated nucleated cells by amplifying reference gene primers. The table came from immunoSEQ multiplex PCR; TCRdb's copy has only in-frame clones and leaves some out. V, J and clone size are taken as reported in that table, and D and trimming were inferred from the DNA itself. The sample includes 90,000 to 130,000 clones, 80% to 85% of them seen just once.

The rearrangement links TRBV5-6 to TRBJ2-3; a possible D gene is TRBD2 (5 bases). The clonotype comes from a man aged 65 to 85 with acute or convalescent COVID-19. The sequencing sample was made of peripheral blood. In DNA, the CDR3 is TGTGCCAGCAGCTTGGGGTCGTTCTATCTAGCAGGCACAGATACGCAGTATTTT. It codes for CASSLGSFYLAGTDTQYF.